This section outlines one T cell receptor beta chain sequence together with its context. Generated by immunoSEQ multiplex PCR, the TCRdb table keeps only in-frame clones and is missing some. The repertoire includes about 660,000 clones, 88% of them detected once, and approximately 0.01% sits in the top ten. The CDR3 has 19 amino acids. Germline-derived CDR1 and CDR2 are SGHTA and FQGNSA. V shed 4 bases and J 3 bases; nucleotides not matched to a gene: 16. These data come from a study of shared T cell receptors in the human thymus. In addition, the sample was reused for a study of human thymus T cells. Per that paper: Gene usage for V and J segments appeared biased in thymic and blood repertoires.

Specimen: thymocytes. The TCR was taken from a boy under two years old with a congenital heart defect. The V gene is TRBV7-2, the J gene TRBJ1-1; TRBD1 agrees at 11 bases. The CDR3 bases are TGTGCCAGCAGCTCCCCGCAAGGGCGGGACAGGGGGGGGGACACTGAAGCTTTCTTT. It yields the protein CASSSPQGRDRGGDTEAFF.